These 27 T cell receptor beta chains came from one sample sequenced in a study of shared clonotypes between healthy human individuals. The data were produced by immunoSEQ multiplex PCR, yet TCRdb's version contains in-frame clones alone and is incomplete. Seen here are approximately 330,000 clones, roughly 80% observed once, and the top ten hold 8.5% to 12%. The sequenced sample was memory CD4+ T cells sorted from blood. The subset is: CD45RA-negative fraction. Receptor source: a man younger than 45 in good health.

This chain connects TRBV2 to TRBJ1-2, with D maybe TRBD1 (6 bases). V lost 6 bases and J 4 bases, leaving 18 bases between the germline ends. CDR3 length: 15 amino acids. The germline CDR1 and CDR2 sequences are SNHLY and FYNNEI. Here the CDR3 reads CASSLGQLSFYGYTF. CDR3 nucleotides: TGTGCCAGCAGCCTTGGACAGCTTTCTTTCTATGGCTACACCTTC.

The V gene is TRBV6-1, the J gene TRBJ2-7; TRBD1 aligns across 7 bases. The CDR3 runs 14 residues. V was clipped by 4 bases and J by 4 bases; unmatched bases: 7. The germline gives CDR1 MNHNS, CDR2 SASEGT. The CDR3 region is CASSGTGQLYEQYF. The CDR3, as DNA: TGTGCCAGCAGTGGGACGGGACAGTTGTACGAGCAGTACTTC.

This chain uses TRBV28 with TRBJ1-1; TRBD1 might be the D (6 bases). The V end was cut by 6 bases, the J end by 0 bases, with 23 bases between. Germline CDR1 and CDR2: MDHEN and SYDVKM. The CDR3 sequence is 18 residues long. The CDR3 coding sequence is TGTGCCAGCAGCCCCTCCCCGGGTCGGGGGGCTATGAACACTGAAGCTTTCTTT. Residues: CASSPSPGRGAMNTEAFF.

The gene calls are TRBV10-3 and TRBJ2-2, with 8 bases aligning to TRBD2. The CDR3 is made up of 16 amino acids. Germline trimming cut 1 base from V and 7 bases from J; bases unmatched to any gene: 8. CDR1 is ENHRY, CDR2 SYGVKD, per germline. CDR3 in amino acids: CAISEFLQREFGELFF. CDR3 coding DNA: TGTGCCATCAGTGAGTTCCTCCAGCGGGAGTTCGGGGAGCTGTTTTTT.

On this clone: Other DNA variants within this sample encode the same CDR3. The V and J genes are TRBV7-2 and TRBJ2-1; D not resolved. Germline V gives CDR1 SGHTA, CDR2 FQGNSA. V gave up 1 base and J gave up 0 bases, with 10 bases separating them. There are 16 residues in the CDR3. The CDR3 DNA reads as TGTGCCAGCAGCTTAGAAGGTAGAAGCTCCTACAATGAGCAGTTCTTC. This sequence encodes CASSLEGRSSYNEQFF.

This chain joins TRBV27 and TRBJ1-5; D perhaps matches TRBD1 (6 bases). Trimming pared 0 bases from V and 11 bases from J, leaving 20 bases between. This CDR3 region has 16 residues. CDR1 is MNHEY, CDR2 SMNVEV, per germline (reference sequence). The CDR3 bases are TGTGCCAGCAGTTTATCGGGAAAGGGGGGTCGGTGGGCCCAGCATTTT. Protein sequence: CASSLSGKGGRWAQHF.

This chain joins TRBV19 and TRBJ2-5, with TRBD1 identical over 8 bases. The CDR3 has 16 amino acids. Germline CDR1 and CDR2: LNHDA and SQIVND (reference sequence). With 3 bases clipped from V and 2 bases from J, the junction kept 8 bases outside the gene matches. The CDR3 loop reads CASSIGSGQEQETQYF. The CDR3 DNA is TGTGCCAGTAGTATTGGGTCGGGACAGGAGCAAGAGACCCAGTACTTC.

The CDR3 DNA is TGTGCCACAAAACAGGGGTATGAGACAGATACGCAGTATTTT. It translates to CATKQGYETDTQYF. The chain uses TRBV19 and TRBJ2-3; TRBD1 aligns across 7 bases. The trim removed 10 bases at V and 3 bases at J, leaving 10 bases unmatched. The CDR3 is 14 residues long. Germline values: CDR1 LNHDA, CDR2 SQIVND (reference sequence). Drawing the rest from reference TRBV19 and TRBJ2-3, the complete variable domain is DGGITQSPKYLFRKEGQNVTLSCEQNLNHDAMYWYRQDPGQGLRLIYYSQIVNDFQKGDIAEGYSVSREKKESFPLTVTSAQKNPTAFYLCATKQGYETDTQYFGPGTRLTVL.

V gene TRBV14 combines with J gene TRBJ1-1; D remains ambiguous. The CDR3 consists of 13 residues. Germline CDR1 SGHDN, CDR2 FVKESK. The ends were cut back, 2 bases at V and 5 bases at J, with 9 bases in the middle. CDR3: CASSQNEGTEAFF. The CDR3 DNA reads TGTGCCAGCAGCCAAAATGAAGGGACTGAAGCTTTCTTT.

Written as DNA, the CDR3 is TGTGCCAGCAGTGTAATTGGGGGAAAAGGATCTGGAAACACCATATATTTT. Amino acid sequence: CASSVIGGKGSGNTIYF. The rearrangement links TRBV2 to TRBJ1-3, with a weak D call TRBD1 (5 bases). Germline loops: CDR1 SNHLY, CDR2 FYNNEI. The V end lost 4 bases, the J end lost 1 base, and 17 bases lay between the germline ends. The CDR3 is 17 amino acids.

The chain links TRBV2 to TRBJ2-7, with 8 bases matching TRBD1. This CDR3 is built from 12 residues. The germline CDR1 and CDR2 sequences are SNHLY and FYNNEI. Unmatched junction bases numbered 1, after V lost 6 bases and J lost 3 bases. The chain's CDR3 is CASSGQGYEQYF. In DNA form, the CDR3 reads TGTGCCAGCAGCGGACAGGGCTACGAGCAGTACTTC.

J is TRBJ1-1 and V is TRBV5-1, with a weak D call TRBD1 (5 bases). The CDR3 is made up of 13 amino acids. Germline CDR1 and CDR2: SGHRS and YFSETQ. The V gene lost 0 bases and the J gene lost 10 bases, with 13 bases spanning the gap. CDR3 protein: CASSLGQGRGAFF. The CDR3 bases are TGCGCCAGCAGCTTGGGTCAGGGTAGAGGAGCTTTCTTT.

Remarks on this clone: The sample carries other DNA sequences with the same CDR3. The chain uses TRBV9 and TRBJ2-1, with unresolved D. The V and J ends lost 2 bases and 1 base respectively, with 10 bases between them. The CDR3 loop spans 15 amino acids. In germline, CDR1 is SGDLS, CDR2 YYNGEE. DNA for the CDR3: TGTGCCAGCAGCGTGGGCCCTCTGTCCTACAATGAGCAGTTCTTC. This encodes CASSVGPLSYNEQFF.

The V call is TRBV7-9, the J call TRBJ2-3; 10 bases line up with TRBD2. The germline CDR1 and CDR2 sequences are SEHNR and FQNEAQ (reference sequence). The CDR3 contains 17 residues. J lost 2 bases, V lost 1 base, and 6 bases had no gene match. This chain's CDR3 is CASSLDRTSGYTDTQYF. The CDR3 DNA follows: TGTGCCAGCAGCTTAGACAGGACTAGCGGATACACAGATACGCAGTATTTT.

This clone was recorded once. The V gene is TRBV9, the J gene TRBJ2-3; 15 bases are a match to TRBD2. V was pared by 1 base and J by 4 bases, with 7 bases of the junction left unmatched. In germline, CDR1 is SGDLS, CDR2 YYNGEE. The CDR3 covers 18 residues. Here the CDR3 reads CASSVIGGLAGGADTQYF. The CDR3 coding sequence is TGTGCCAGCAGCGTAATAGGGGGACTAGCGGGAGGTGCAGATACGCAGTATTTT.

This clone has only a few counts. The genes are TRBV18 and TRBJ2-2; maybe TRBD1 (6 bases). This CDR3 has 14 amino acids. Germline V gives CDR1 KGHSH, CDR2 LQKENI. Trimming removed 5 bases at V and 1 base at J, with 8 bases between. The DNA for the CDR3 is TGTGCCAGCTCAAAACAGGGGAACACCGGGGAGCTGTTTTTT. Encoded protein: CASSKQGNTGELFF.

The chain carries TRBV6-6 and TRBJ2-7, with D perhaps TRBD1 or TRBD2 (6 bases each). The V end was cut by 0 bases, the J end by 7 bases, with 19 bases between. Per the germline V gene, CDR1 is MNHNY and CDR2 is SVGAGI (reference sequence). CDR3 length: 16 residues. For the CDR3, the DNA is TGTGCCAGCAGTTACTCGTGGCGGGACATCCTTGGGGAGCAGTACTTC. Its protein is CASSYSWRDILGEQYF.

This clone was counted a few times. The chain combines TRBV6-1 with TRBJ1-4, with 7 nucleotides matching TRBD1. The V gene end was trimmed by 10 bases and the J gene end by 4 bases; junction bases not matched to a gene: 3. CDR3 size: 12 residues. Germline CDR1 reads MNHNS; CDR2 reads SASEGT. The CDR3 sequence is CAIGQDNEKLFF. CDR3 nucleotide sequence: TGTGCCATCGGACAGGATAATGAAAAACTGTTTTTT.

This chain links TRBV5-6 with TRBJ2-5; the D gene could be TRBD1 or TRBD2 (6 bases each). Germline V lookup: CDR1 SGHDT, CDR2 YYEEEE. This CDR3 region has 16 residues. V lost 1 base to trimming and J lost 7 bases, with 20 bases between them. The CDR3 bases are TGTGCCAGCAGCTTGTGGGGGGCTGGGGGCGGTACGACCCAGTACTTC. Translated: CASSLWGAGGGTTQYF.

This clone has just a few counts. The V gene is TRBV6-1, the J gene TRBJ2-7, with D tentatively TRBD1 (6 bases). The CDR3 runs to 13 residues. The germline V gene encodes CDR1 MNHNS and CDR2 SASEGT. The V end was cut by 10 bases, the J end by 3 bases, with 16 bases between. The DNA for the CDR3 is TGTGCCATCCCTGGGCAGGGGATCTACGAGCAGTACTTC. It codes for CAIPGQGIYEQYF.

This clone has only a few counts. The chain couples TRBV2 to TRBJ1-2; D might be TRBD1 (5 bases). The CDR3 spans 15 residues. V was shortened by 6 bases and J by 4 bases, with 18 bases between the two germline ends. Germline CDR1 SNHLY, CDR2 FYNNEI. The CDR3 loop reads CASSSMGQPGYGYTF. The CDR3 DNA reads as TGTGCCAGCAGCTCAATGGGGCAGCCTGGCTATGGCTACACCTTC. Using reference TRBV2 and TRBJ1-2 for the parts outside the CDR3, the full variable domain is EPEVTQTPSHQVTQMGQEVILRCVPISNHLYFYWYRQILGQKVEFLVSFYNNEISEKSEIFDDQFSVERPDGSNFTLKIRSTKLEDSAMYFCASSSMGQPGYGYTFGSGTRLTVV.

This rearrangement joins TRBV7-9 to TRBJ1-6, with D possibly being TRBD1 (5 bases). CDR1 is SEHNR, CDR2 FQNEAQ, per germline (reference sequence). V shed 4 bases and J shed 7 bases, with 11 bases lying between them. CDR3 size: 14 residues. The CDR3 DNA sequence: TGTGCCAGCAGCTCTCAGGGAGGGAATTCACCCCTCCACTTT. Protein product: CASSSQGGNSPLHF.

This clone was counted a few times. The chain employs TRBV5-1 and TRBJ2-1, with TRBD2 matching 9 bases. J was trimmed by 0 bases and V by 4 bases; bases with no gene match: 5. The CDR3 totals 16 residues. Germline assignment: CDR1 SGHRS and CDR2 YFSETQ. This chain's CDR3 is CASSQNSGSSYNEQFF. CDR3 nucleotide sequence: TGCGCCAGCAGCCAGAATAGCGGGAGCTCCTACAATGAGCAGTTCTTC.

The rearrangement links TRBV9 to TRBJ2-5, with D perhaps assigned TRBD1 or TRBD2 (5 bases each). The CDR3 extends over 13 amino acids. V was cut by 4 bases and J by 8 bases, with 15 bases left in between. From germline, CDR1 is SGDLS and CDR2 YYNGEE. DNA for the CDR3: TGTGCCAGCAGCCCGAGGCAGGGACGAACCCAGTACTTC. Translated, it gives CASSPRQGRTQYF.

The chain has TRBV27 and TRBJ2-2; possibly TRBD1 for D (5 bases). V was shortened by 4 bases and J by 7 bases, with 13 bases between the two germline ends. The CDR3 has 14 amino acids. CDR1 and CDR2 from the germline V gene are MNHEY and SMNVEV (reference sequence). The CDR3 bases are TGTGCCAGCAGTTCTTGGACACTCGGCGGGGAGCTGTTTTTT. It codes for CASSSWTLGGELFF.

The chain is built from TRBV28 and TRBJ2-2; the D call may be TRBD1 or TRBD2 (6 bases each). With 3 bases removed from V and 2 bases from J, the gap between germline ends came to 22 bases. CDR3 size: 19 residues. Germline V gene data show CDR1 as MDHEN and CDR2 as SYDVKM. The CDR3 DNA is TGTGCCAGCAGTTTGCCGGCCCCGTGGAGGGGGGATAACACCGGGGAGCTGTTTTTT. Translation: CASSLPAPWRGDNTGELFF.

On this clone itself: The identical CDR3 is also encoded by other nucleotide sequences in the sample. This chain uses TRBV29-1 with TRBJ2-1; no definite D call. V was clipped by 3 bases and J by 3 bases, with 3 bases between them. The CDR3 totals 11 residues. Germline CDR1 reads SQVTM; CDR2 reads ANQGSEA. Here the CDR3 DNA reads TGCAGCGTTGACAGCTACAATGAGCAGTTCTTC. This sequence encodes CSVDSYNEQFF.